These 29 T cell receptor beta chains share one sample of origin, sequenced in a study of CD4+ T cells in melanoma. Measured with immunoSEQ multiplex PCR; TCRdb has only the in-frame clones, and not every one. The sample records tens of thousands of clones, around 80% being singletons. These receptor sequences come from a human donor with melanoma.

This clone was seen a single time. The rearrangement links TRBV6-5 to TRBJ2-3, with a tentative D call TRBD1 (6 bases). This CDR3 spans 15 amino acids. Trimming shortened V by 6 bases and J by 0 bases, and 13 bases separated the two germline ends. From germline, CDR1 is MNHEY and CDR2 SVGAGI. This CDR3 is CASRLGTPSTDTQYF. DNA for the CDR3: TGTGCCAGCAGACTCGGGACACCTAGCACAGATACGCAGTATTTT.

This chain joins TRBV7-9 and TRBJ2-2, with 7 bases aligning to TRBD1. V shed 4 bases and J 3 bases; nucleotides not matched to a gene: 11. Looked up from germline, CDR1 is SEHNR and CDR2 is FQNEAQ (reference sequence). CDR3 length equals 17 residues. CDR3 coding DNA: TGTGCCAGCAGCTCACCGTACAGGGGATCGGACACCGGGGAGCTGTTTTTT. Translated, it gives CASSSPYRGSDTGELFF.

This clone has just a few counts. This chain uses TRBV30 with TRBJ2-7; TRBD2 matches at 9 bases. V was clipped by 5 bases and J by 4 bases; unmatched bases: 12. CDR3 length: 15 amino acids. The germline V gene has CDR1 GTSNPN and CDR2 SVGIG (reference sequence). The CDR3 region is CAWGWGLAGRYEQYF. The CDR3 DNA reads as TGTGCCTGGGGCTGGGGGCTAGCGGGGCGGTACGAGCAGTACTTC.

The J gene is TRBJ2-2, the V gene TRBV9; TRBD2 agrees at 8 bases. Germline V gene lookup returns CDR1 SGDLS and CDR2 YYNGEE. The J segment lost 6 bases and the V segment lost 0 bases, leaving 7 bases of the junction unmatched. This CDR3 has 16 residues. CDR3 in DNA: TGTGCCAGCAGCGTAGACCCGGGGGGGAGCGCCGGGGAGCTGTTTTTT. Encoded protein: CASSVDPGGSAGELFF. Supplemented by reference TRBV9 and TRBJ2-2, the full variable domain reads DSGVTQTPKHLITATGQRVTLRCSPRSGDLSVYWYQQSLDQGLQFLIQYYNGEERAKGNILERFSAQQFPDLHSELNLSSLELGDSALYFCASSVDPGGSAGELFFGEGSRLTVL.

The chain carries TRBV7-8 and TRBJ2-5; TRBD2 matches 10 bases. This CDR3 region has 16 residues. After removal of 1 base from V and 5 bases from J, the junction contained 7 bases not matched to a gene. Germline lookup yields CDR1 SGHVS and CDR2 FQNEAQ. The CDR3 here is CASSLEQRGGPETQYF. The CDR3 nucleotides are TGTGCCAGCAGCTTAGAGCAGCGGGGGGGCCCCGAGACCCAGTACTTC.

This chain links TRBV19 with TRBJ1-4; D not resolved. This CDR3 is built from 12 residues. Trimming took 10 bases from V and 7 from J, leaving 13 bases between them. CDR1 and CDR2 (germline): LNHDA, SQIVND (reference sequence). The CDR3 sequence: CATGAKVEKLFF. The CDR3 bases are TGTGCCACGGGTGCCAAGGTTGAAAAACTGTTTTTT.

This chain connects TRBV2 to TRBJ2-1; D may match TRBD1 or TRBD2 (5 bases each). V was pared by 8 bases and J by 8 bases, with 25 bases between. The germline V gene encodes CDR1 SNHLY and CDR2 FYNNEI. This CDR3 is 16 amino acids long. CDR3 nucleotide sequence: TGTGCCAGCGAGCAACCCCTCCGGGACGTTAACTATGAGCAGTTCTTC. This translates into CASEQPLRDVNYEQFF.

This sequence joins TRBV6-1 and TRBJ1-2; D possibly corresponds to TRBD1 (5 bases). CDR3 size: 15 residues. Germline CDR1 and CDR2: MNHNS and SASEGT. The germline V and J ends were trimmed by 6 bases and 3 bases, with 17 bases remaining between them. In nucleotides, the CDR3 is TGTGCCAGCAGCAAAGGGGTAGGGGCCGACTATGGCTACACCTTC. Protein product: CASSKGVGADYGYTF.

In the case of this clone: This clone may be a read error of a much larger clone one base away. This chain links TRBV7-9 with TRBJ1-6, with 10 positions matching TRBD1. J gave up 3 bases and V 5 bases, and 4 bases lay outside the gene matches. The CDR3 consists of 16 residues. Per germline, CDR1 SEHNR and CDR2 FQNEAQ (reference sequence). CDR3 nucleotide sequence: TGTGCCAGCAGCGCGGGACAGGGGTTCTATAATTCACCCCTCCACTTT. Translating gives CASSAGQGFYNSPLHF.

The chain employs TRBV5-1 and TRBJ2-5; D uncertain. Per the germline V gene, CDR1 is SGHRS and CDR2 is YFSETQ. Trimming stripped 3 bases from V and 1 base from J, with 7 bases between. There are 13 residues in the CDR3. CDR3 loop: CASSSDPQETQYF. The CDR3 region has the DNA TGCGCCAGCAGCTCAGACCCCCAAGAGACCCAGTACTTC.

The chain is built from TRBV7-2 and TRBJ2-7; 8 bases agree with TRBD2. Per the germline V gene, CDR1 is SGHTA and CDR2 is FQGNSA. Germline trimming cut 5 bases from V and 3 bases from J; bases unmatched to any gene: 9. This CDR3 contains 15 residues. This CDR3 is CASSIGRGGSYEQYF. DNA of the CDR3: TGTGCCAGCAGCATAGGACGGGGGGGGAGCTACGAGCAGTACTTC.

This clone turned up a few times. This chain joins TRBV10-2 and TRBJ1-1; no definite D call. Between the trimmed V and J ends, which lost 8 bases and 1 base, there was a span of 5 bases. Germline V gene lookup returns CDR1 WSHSY and CDR2 SAAADI. The CDR3 spans 11 residues. The CDR3 is CASQQNTEAFF. The CDR3 DNA is TGCGCCAGCCAGCAGAACACTGAAGCTTTCTTT.

As regards this clone: One junction end disagrees with the germline gene, perhaps due to a read error. V gene TRBV10-3 combines with J gene TRBJ1-1; weak D call: TRBD1 (5 bases). Germline V gene data show CDR1 as ENHRY and CDR2 as SYGVKD. The CDR3 contains 15 residues. The CDR3 here is CASSENLRGGTEAFF. The CDR3 DNA follows: TGTGCCAGCAGTGAAAACCTTAGGGGAGGAACTGAAGCTTTCTTT.

The chain couples TRBV7-8 to TRBJ1-5; D may be TRBD1 (5 bases). Germline V gene data show CDR1 as SGHVS and CDR2 as FQNEAQ. This CDR3 is built from 12 residues. With 6 bases removed from V and 6 bases from J, the gap between germline ends came to 9 bases. The CDR3 DNA reads as TGTGCCAGCAGGGGGACCGGTCAGCCCCAGCATTTT. Translation gives CASRGTGQPQHF.

This clone is labeled as medium-sized. The rearrangement uses TRBV29-1 and TRBJ1-3, with D possibly matching TRBD1 (5 bases). Trimming cost V 7 bases and J 2 bases, with 15 bases left between them. This CDR3 is 14 amino acids long. The germline CDR1 and CDR2 sequences are SQVTM and ANQGSEA. CDR3 sequence (DNA): TGCAGCGGGGGGGGTGGAGTGACTGGAAACACCATATATTTT. Its protein is CSGGGGVTGNTIYF.

The chain links TRBV5-1 to TRBJ2-5, with a tentative D call TRBD1 (6 bases). Trimming took 0 bases from V and 2 from J, leaving 14 bases between them. The CDR3 has 16 residues. CDR1 and CDR2 from the germline V gene are SGHRS and YFSETQ. Written as DNA, the CDR3 is TGCGCCAGCAGCTTGGCCTGGGGGACAAATCAAGAGACCCAGTACTTC. This gives the protein CASSLAWGTNQETQYF.

The rearrangement joins TRBV7-6 to TRBJ1-1; TRBD1 agrees at 8 bases. The ends lost 4 bases at V and 11 bases at J; junction bases unmatched: 9. This CDR3 is 13 amino acids long. From germline, CDR1 is SGHVS and CDR2 FNYEAQ. The CDR3 DNA follows: TGTGCCAGCAGCTCCAGACAGGGGCGGGAGGCTTTCTTT. Translation: CASSSRQGREAFF.

This clone was counted a few times. This chain connects TRBV6-1 to TRBJ2-7, with TRBD2 matching 7 bases. Germline CDR1 reads MNHNS; CDR2 reads SASEGT. This CDR3 comprises 14 residues. V gave up 6 bases and J gave up 6 bases; unmatched junction bases: 11. The CDR3 loop reads CASSTSDWSSEQYF. CDR3 DNA: TGTGCCAGCAGCACTAGCGATTGGTCTTCCGAGCAGTACTTC.

The V call is TRBV9, the J call TRBJ2-3; 11 bases align to TRBD2. The V and J ends lost 1 base and 2 bases, in that order; junction bases with no gene match: 6. The germline V gene encodes CDR1 SGDLS and CDR2 YYNGEE. The CDR3 covers 17 residues. CDR3 nucleotide sequence: TGTGCCAGCAGCGTACAGCTAGCGGGGGGCACCACAGATACGCAGTATTTT. Its protein is CASSVQLAGGTTDTQYF.

The rearrangement joins TRBV15 to TRBJ2-5; possible D gene TRBD2, 6 bases. V was trimmed by 4 bases and J by 0 bases, leaving 9 bases between them. Germline V gene data show CDR1 as LNHNV and CDR2 as YYDKDF (reference sequence). CDR3 length: 14 residues. The CDR3 is CATSIGGNQETQYF. The DNA for the CDR3 is TGTGCCACCAGCATAGGAGGGAACCAAGAGACCCAGTACTTC.

V gene TRBV2 combines with J gene TRBJ1-6; a weak D match, TRBD1 (6 bases). The germline V gene has CDR1 SNHLY and CDR2 FYNNEI. CDR3 length: 13 amino acids. V was cut by 8 bases and J by 7 bases, with 12 bases left in between. Written as DNA, the CDR3 is TGTGCCAGCCGGGGAGGGGGAAATTCACCCCTCCACTTT. This translates into CASRGGGNSPLHF. Using reference TRBV2 and TRBJ1-6 for the parts outside the CDR3, the full variable domain is EPEVTQTPSHQVTQMGQEVILRCVPISNHLYFYWYRQILGQKVEFLVSFYNNEISEKSEIFDDQFSVERPDGSNFTLKIRSTKLEDSAMYFCASRGGGNSPLHFGNGTRLTVT.

The rearrangement uses TRBV5-1 and TRBJ2-5, with TRBD2 as a possible D gene (5 bases). The J call may be in error: the DNA end matches TRBJ2-7 better. This CDR3 comprises 13 residues. Per germline, CDR1 SGHRS and CDR2 YFSETQ. The CDR3 is CASRRESSYEQYF. The CDR3 region has the DNA TGCGCCAGCAGGAGGGAGAGCTCCTACGAGCAGTACTTC.

The count of this clone is one. This chain links TRBV30 with TRBJ2-1, with D possibly matching TRBD2 (6 bases). The CDR3 sequence is 13 residues long. Trimming removed 1 base at V and 9 bases at J, with 13 bases between. CDR1 GTSNPN and CDR2 SVGIG come from the germline V gene (reference sequence). The CDR3 loop is CAWSEDLGGEQFF. In DNA, the CDR3 is TGTGCCTGGAGTGAGGACTTGGGGGGTGAGCAGTTCTTC. Combining the CDR3 with reference TRBV30 and TRBJ2-1 gives the whole variable domain SQTIHQWPATLVQPVGSPLSLECTVEGTSNPNLYWYRQAAGRGLQLLFYSVGIGQISSEVPQNLSASRPQDRQFILSSKKLLLSDSGFYLCAWSEDLGGEQFFGPGTRLTVL.

The genes are TRBV18 and TRBJ2-1, with D tentatively TRBD1 (6 bases). V was trimmed by 3 bases and J by 7 bases, leaving 19 bases between them. CDR1 is KGHSH and CDR2 is LQKENI in the germline V gene. The length of the CDR3 is 16 residues. In DNA, the CDR3 is TGTGCCAGCTCACCGGTCAACAGGGCGATTTGGAATGAGCAGTTCTTC. Translation: CASSPVNRAIWNEQFF.

V gene TRBV5-4 combines with J gene TRBJ2-7, with D tentatively TRBD1 or TRBD2 (7 bases each). Germline V lookup: CDR1 SGHNT, CDR2 YYREEE (reference sequence). This CDR3 is 13 amino acids long. The CDR3 DNA reads as TGTGGATTACGAAAGCAGGGGGGGGACGAGCAGTACTTC. This translates into CGLRKQGGDEQYF.

The chain is built from TRBV5-1 and TRBJ1-2; tentative D call: TRBD1 (6 bases). With 2 bases removed from V and 0 bases from J, the gap between germline ends came to 8 bases. The CDR3 contains 14 residues. Germline loops: CDR1 SGHRS, CDR2 YFSETQ. The CDR3 reads CASSLTGTNYGYTF. CDR3 DNA sequence: TGCGCCAGCAGCTTAACAGGGACTAACTATGGCTACACCTTC. Combining the CDR3 with reference TRBV5-1 and TRBJ1-2 gives the whole variable domain KAGVTQTPRYLIKTRGQQVTLSCSPISGHRSVSWYQQTPGQGLQFLFEYFSETQRNKGNFPGRFSGRQFSNSRSEMNVSTLELGDSALYLCASSLTGTNYGYTFGSGTRLTVV.

In its sample, this clone was seen once. The junction shows a germline mismatch at one end, possibly a read error. The chain employs TRBV5-1 and TRBJ2-1; D possibly matches TRBD1 or TRBD2 (5 bases each). CDR3 length: 12 amino acids. Germline V CDR1 and CDR2: SGHRS, YFSETQ. The CDR3 DNA sequence: TGCGCCAGCAGCTTGGGCGAGGGGACCTTTCTCTTC. This encodes CASSLGEGTFLF. The full variable domain, completed using reference TRBV5-1 and TRBJ2-1, is KAGVTQTPRYLIKTRGQQVTLSCSPISGHRSVSWYQQTPGQGLQFLFEYFSETQRNKGNFPGRFSGRQFSNSRSEMNVSTLELGDSALYLCASSLGEGTFLFGPGTRLTVL.

Concerning this clone itself: The same CDR3 is also encoded by other DNA sequences in this sample. The chain links TRBV6-1 to TRBJ1-4, with D unclear. V was clipped by 4 bases and J by 0 bases, with 12 bases between them. Germline CDR1 and CDR2: MNHNS and SASEGT. This CDR3 contains 16 residues. The CDR3 DNA reads TGTGCCAGCAGTGCCCGACGCCAGGCAACTAATGAAAAACTGTTTTTT. Protein product: CASSARRQATNEKLFF.

The genes are TRBV19 and TRBJ2-4, with 11 bases matching TRBD2. This CDR3 has 17 residues. Germline V gives CDR1 LNHDA, CDR2 SQIVND (reference sequence). V shed 3 bases and J 6 bases; nucleotides not matched to a gene: 10. The CDR3 loop is CASSIPRASGGRNIQYF. The CDR3 nucleotides are TGTGCCAGTAGTATTCCCCGGGCTAGCGGGGGGAGAAACATTCAGTACTTC.